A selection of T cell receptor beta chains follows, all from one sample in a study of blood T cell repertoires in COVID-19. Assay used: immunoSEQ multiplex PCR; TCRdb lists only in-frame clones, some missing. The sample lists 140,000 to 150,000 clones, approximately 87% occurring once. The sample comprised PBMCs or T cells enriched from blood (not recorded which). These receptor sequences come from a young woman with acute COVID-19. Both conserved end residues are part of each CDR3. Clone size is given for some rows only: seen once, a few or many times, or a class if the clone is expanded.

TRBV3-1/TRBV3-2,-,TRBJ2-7,CASSQRSGSSYEQYF
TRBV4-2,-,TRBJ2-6,CASSQEGLAAVSGANVLTF
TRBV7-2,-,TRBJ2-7,CASSLAGWRGGYEQYF
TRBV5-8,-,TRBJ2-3,CASSLIAGGPPDTQYF
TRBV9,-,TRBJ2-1,CASSVDGGSSYNEQFF
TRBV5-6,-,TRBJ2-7,CASSLAGQGYEQYF
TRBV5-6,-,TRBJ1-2,CASNPARDGGVRGYTF
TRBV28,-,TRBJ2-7,CASSSLQGAPYEQYF
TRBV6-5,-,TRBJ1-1,CASISGVPNTEAFF
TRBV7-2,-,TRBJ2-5,CASSLRAGGPETQYF
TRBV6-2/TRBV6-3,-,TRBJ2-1,CASSYVINEQFF
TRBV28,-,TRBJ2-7,CASSFRGVGSYEQYF
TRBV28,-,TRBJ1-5,CASSSQVLSNQPQHF
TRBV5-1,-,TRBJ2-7,CASSFSVPGDEQYF
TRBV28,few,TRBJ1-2,CASSLGAGTMSYTF
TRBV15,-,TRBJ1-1,CATRAGGFSLNTEAFF
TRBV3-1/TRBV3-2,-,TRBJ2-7,CASTRSWFSGSYEQYF
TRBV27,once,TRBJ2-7,CASRRADRLEQYF
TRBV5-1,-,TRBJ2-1,CASSLESLRSYNEQFF
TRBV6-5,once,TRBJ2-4,CASRTLTGTPYIQYF
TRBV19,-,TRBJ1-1,CASRYGQSSGRENTEAFF
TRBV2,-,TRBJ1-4,CASSEWENLMSPEKLFF
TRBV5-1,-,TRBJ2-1,CASSEGTGPNEQFF
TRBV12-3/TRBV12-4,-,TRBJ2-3,CASSQSGQGLNF
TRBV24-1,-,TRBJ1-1,CATSDSGGTTEAFF
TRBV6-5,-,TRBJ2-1,CASRGIQYNEQFF
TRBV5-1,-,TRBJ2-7,CASRGNRGEQYF
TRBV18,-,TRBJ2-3,CASRLTGASRADTQYF
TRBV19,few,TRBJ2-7,CASRRRSGTGVGEQYF
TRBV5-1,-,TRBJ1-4,CASSLGAGGDEKLFF
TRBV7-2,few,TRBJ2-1,CASSLEPLAEQFF
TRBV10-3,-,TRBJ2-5,CAISDSLGLQETQYF
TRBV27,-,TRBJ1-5,CASTQDRPGVGQPQHF
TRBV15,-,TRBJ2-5,CATSVEGYRGHQETQYF
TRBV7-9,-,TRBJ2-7,CASSRSGTGGHEQYF
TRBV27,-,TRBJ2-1,CASSFNYNEQFF
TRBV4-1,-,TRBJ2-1,CASRDNTGQGYNEQFF
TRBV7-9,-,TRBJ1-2,CASNTGDYGYTF
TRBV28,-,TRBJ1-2,CASSQTGDVPYGYTF
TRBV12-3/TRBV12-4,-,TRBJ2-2,CASSLREGGELFF
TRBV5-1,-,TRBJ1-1,CASSDDPGQRNTEAFF
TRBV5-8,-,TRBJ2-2,CASSFAGTANTGELFF
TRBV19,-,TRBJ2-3,CATKGLADSTDTQYF
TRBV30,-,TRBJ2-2,CAWSLNTGELFF
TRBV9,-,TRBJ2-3,CASSVAAPGLAGDSGTDTQYF